This T cell receptor (beta chain) was identified in a study of blood T cell repertoires in COVID-19 (dated by TCRdb to about 2020). Notes on the research overall: The collaborator samples originated in the United States, Italy and Spain and spanned the acute and convalescent phases of COVID-19. The material from the prospective study consisted of cDNA or gDNA derived from T cells, B-cell-depleted T cells, or PBMCs. Subjects who had been exposed to COVID-19, were actively infected with it, or had recovered from it provided the deeply sampled blood TCRbeta repertoires that made up the dataset. The repertoires were made available in a free public database intended to serve as a resource for research on the immune response to SARS-CoV-2. Samples were obtained from the ongoing ImmuneRACE study (first 160 participants) and from approximately 1,200 subjects provided by 6 global collaborators. Nearly every sample came with metadata listing a de-identified subject ID, COVID-19 status, age in years and sex. Where available, HLA class I and class II types were obtained from metadata supplied by the sample provider rather than from assay-based typing. Summary of the overall study and its limitations: How much clinical and demographic metadata was included differed by source and by participant, and the metadata was provided uncurated.

This clone appeared a few times. Its antigen has not been determined. Per-base quality was not reported, and no clone a single base away is much larger than it. In the prospective study, participants were about 18 to 95 years old, resided in about two dozen geographic areas of the United States, and were enrolled through a virtual design. In the prospective study, participants were assigned to cohorts based on the clinical history participants reported in a screening survey and a study questionnaire. Recovered participants in ImmuneRACE Cohort 3 were defined as having two consecutive negative NP/OP PCR tests, clearance from a healthcare professional, or resolution of symptoms. Each participant in the prospective study had whole blood, serum and a nasopharyngeal or oropharyngeal swab collected by mobile phlebotomists. Additional blood draws and questionnaires over an approximately 2-month period could optionally be provided by prospective study participants. Before DNA extraction, prospective study blood samples were shipped either frozen or at room temperature.

TCRbeta CDR3 regions were amplified from genomic DNA using the immunoSEQ Assay, a bias-controlled multiplex PCR. On the study's bioinformatics: The number of nucleated cells in each sample was estimated from the amplification of reference gene primers within the assay. Sequence reads were collapsed and filtered to measure the absolute abundance of every unique TCRbeta CDR3 rearrangement. Productive Simpson clonality was computed per sample as the square root of Simpson's diversity index over productive rearrangements. TCRdb carries this immuneACCESS record with in-frame sequences only. Its versions omit some clonotypes, under half of them owing to an unresolved V gene in the studies checked, with the rest unexplained. That table is the source of V, J and clone size, and D and trimming were worked out from the DNA. In this sample the table shows fewer than 250,000 clones, about four fifths of which occur a single time. The ten largest clones represent about 7% of the sample.

Trimming costs V 4 bases and J 3 bases, and their ends lie 15 bases apart. Taken from the germline V gene (reference sequence), the CDR1 and CDR2 loops are SEHNR and FQNEAQ. The CDR3 goes from the cysteine to the phenylalanine over 16 residues. Of the read, only the CDR3 DNA is kept; its 48 bases are in frame from base 1. The sequence joins TRBV7-9 to TRBJ2-2; tentative D gene TRBD1, with 6 bases matching. This clonotype originated in a woman aged 40-49 years who had recovered from COVID-19. Material: PBMCs or T cells enriched from blood (not recorded which). The CDR3 protein is CASSYTGNRDTGELFF. Read as DNA, the sequence is TGTGCCAGCAGCTATACAGGGAATAGGGACACCGGGGAGCTGTTTTTT.